The clone carrying this T cell receptor beta chain was seen at least ten times. TCR beta CDR3 regions were amplified from RNA transcripts. RT-PCR in the first round (using the HTBI primer set) targeted the TCR CDR3. TCRdb reprocessed the multiplex PCR reads via MiXCR and lists one record per CDR3 protein. The sample includes hundreds of thousands of distinct CDR3 sequences, approximately 18% of them seen just once. This entry belongs to a study of T cells in Graves' hyperthyroidism and ophthalmopathy. This TCR derives from a woman in her fifties or sixties with Graves' hyperthyroidism that later progressed to Graves' ophthalmopathy. Sequences were obtained from blood.

CDR3 region: CAWRETGGEGYTF. For the CDR3, the DNA is TGTGCCTGGAGGGAGACAGGGGGCGAAGGCTACACCTTC. V usage is TRBV30 and J usage is TRBJ1-2, with TRBD1 identical over 10 bases. V trimming: 3 bases; J trimming: 8 bases; junction bases outside the gene matches: 6. This CDR3 has 13 amino acids. Germline CDR1 GTSNPN, CDR2 SVGIG (reference sequence).